These 22 T cell receptor beta chains originate from one sample sequenced in a study of blood T cell repertoires in COVID-19. The assay was immunoSEQ multiplex PCR, and TCRdb's table has in-frame clones only and misses some. Of some 150,000 clones detected, roughly 90% appear once; the ten largest clones hold 1.2%. Material for sequencing was PBMCs or T cells enriched from blood (not recorded which). Receptors originate from a woman aged 25 to 39 with acute COVID-19.

This chain joins TRBV7-9 and TRBJ2-7, with 8 bases fitting TRBD2. CDR1 and CDR2 (germline): SEHNR, FQNEAQ (reference sequence). After removal of 0 bases from V and 5 bases from J, the junction contained 6 bases not matched to a gene. CDR3 size: 15 residues. The CDR3 DNA sequence: TGTGCCAGCAGCTTAGCTACCGGACTAGCCCACGAGCAGTACTTC. Its protein is CASSLATGLAHEQYF.

V is TRBV28 and J is TRBJ2-7; 7 bases agree with TRBD2. V lost 2 bases, J lost 1 base, and 29 bases stayed unmatched. CDR1 is MDHEN and CDR2 is SYDVKM in the germline V gene. The CDR3 is 23 amino acids. CDR3 loop: CASSLGTLLGVLAPGAISYEQYF. CDR3 nucleotide sequence: TGTGCCAGCAGTTTAGGGACTCTACTAGGGGTACTAGCGCCCGGAGCCATATCCTACGAGCAGTACTTC.

This rearrangement joins TRBV4-1 to TRBJ2-5; TRBD1 agrees at 8 bases. V was clipped by 0 bases and J by 3 bases; unmatched bases: 12. The germline CDR1 and CDR2 sequences are MGHRA and YSYEKL. This CDR3 contains 18 residues. CDR3 nucleotides: TGCGCCAGCAGCCAAGAGCCCCAGGGGGCGCCCGCAAAAGAGACCCAGTACTTC. Its translation is CASSQEPQGAPAKETQYF.

CDR3 DNA sequence: TGTGCCAGCAGCCAGTGGACTTCACAAGAGACCCAGTACTTC. Translating it yields CASSQWTSQETQYF. The rearrangement joins TRBV2 to TRBJ2-5; maybe TRBD2 (5 bases). Germline V gene sequence: CDR1 SNHLY, CDR2 FYNNEI. The CDR3 runs to 14 residues. The V end was cut by 6 bases, the J end by 2 bases, with 13 bases between.

The J gene is TRBJ2-5, the V gene TRBV15; 12 positions agree with TRBD2. The CDR3 loop spans 15 amino acids. Germline V CDR1 and CDR2: LNHNV, YYDKDF (reference sequence). V dropped 5 bases and J dropped 5; count of bases not matched to a gene: 6. CDR3 sequence: CATSALAGGWETQYF. In DNA form, the CDR3 reads TGTGCCACCAGCGCCCTAGCGGGAGGGTGGGAGACCCAGTACTTC.

A single count supports this clone. The chain carries TRBV6-2 or TRBV6-3 and TRBJ2-1, with TRBD1 matching 8 bases. Trimming took 3 bases from V and 7 from J; bases not matched to a gene: 14. The CDR3 loop spans 17 amino acids. Germline V gene lookup returns CDR1 MNHEY and CDR2 SVGEGT. The CDR3: CASSYVLRDRTFNEQFF. The CDR3 coding sequence is TGTGCCAGCAGTTATGTCCTCCGGGACAGGACCTTTAATGAGCAGTTCTTC.

This rearrangement joins TRBV30 to TRBJ1-1; D not certain. From germline, CDR1 is GTSNPN and CDR2 SVGIG (reference sequence). The CDR3 runs to 16 residues. The V end lost 0 bases, the J end lost 2 bases, and 16 bases lay between the germline ends. CDR3 loop: CAWSVRGPPTNTEAFF. The CDR3 DNA reads TGTGCCTGGAGTGTACGTGGGCCCCCTACTAACACTGAAGCTTTCTTT.

The rearrangement joins TRBV4-1 to TRBJ1-2, with D uncertain. Trimming took off 0 bases at V and 7 bases at J, with 21 bases between the two ends. This CDR3 has 17 residues. From germline, CDR1 is MGHRA and CDR2 YSYEKL. Here the CDR3 DNA reads TGCGCCAGCAGCCAAGATGCGGTCTTTCGGCCGCCGGGTGGCTACACCTTC. It yields the protein CASSQDAVFRPPGGYTF.

This chain joins TRBV10-3 and TRBJ1-6; D perhaps matches TRBD1 (5 bases). The germline V gene encodes CDR1 ENHRY and CDR2 SYGVKD. The CDR3 runs to 14 residues. V gave up 11 bases and J gave up 8 bases, with 19 bases separating them. The DNA of the CDR3 is TGTGCCGGTTCCCGGGGGGGATCGGATTCACCCCTCCACTTT. This sequence encodes CAGSRGGSDSPLHF.

The rearrangement joins TRBV2 to TRBJ2-7, with TRBD2 identical over 9 bases. CDR1 and CDR2 (germline): SNHLY, FYNNEI. V was clipped by 3 bases and J by 4 bases; unmatched bases: 7. The CDR3 consists of 15 residues. The CDR3 protein is CASSETLAGLYEQYF. In nucleotides, the CDR3 is TGTGCCAGCAGTGAGACTCTAGCGGGATTGTACGAGCAGTACTTC.

The CDR3 DNA follows: TGTGCCAGCTCACCTTCACAGGGTTCGGAGACCCAGTACTTC. This sequence encodes CASSPSQGSETQYF. The genes are TRBV18 and TRBJ2-5; TRBD1 might be the D (6 bases). CDR3 length: 14 amino acids. Germline CDR1 is KGHSH and CDR2 is LQKENI. V lost 3 bases to trimming and J lost 5 bases, with 13 bases between them.

This chain links TRBV28 with TRBJ2-2, with TRBD2 matching 7 bases. The V gene end was trimmed by 4 bases and the J gene end by 3 bases; junction bases not matched to a gene: 5. From germline, CDR1 is MDHEN and CDR2 SYDVKM. CDR3 length: 15 residues. The CDR3 here is CASSSGGWDTGELFF. In DNA form, the CDR3 reads TGTGCCAGCAGTTCCGGGGGGTGGGACACCGGGGAGCTGTTTTTT.

The rearrangement joins TRBV6-5 to TRBJ2-2, with 9 nucleotides matching TRBD2. This CDR3 is built from 15 residues. Germline V lookup: CDR1 MNHEY, CDR2 SVGAGI. V trimming: 7 bases; J trimming: 5 bases; junction bases outside the gene matches: 8. The CDR3 reads CASTPGAGGTGELFF. CDR3 sequence (DNA): TGTGCCAGCACCCCGGGAGCGGGAGGAACCGGGGAGCTGTTTTTT.

The chain carries TRBV12-3 or TRBV12-4 and TRBJ2-7, with D possibly TRBD2 on 5 matching bases. The CDR3 spans 13 residues. The V end lost 0 bases, the J end lost 4 bases, and 7 bases lay between the germline ends. In nucleotides, the CDR3 is TGTGCCAGCAGTTTAGCGGGAGATTACGAGCAGTACTTC. It yields the protein CASSLAGDYEQYF.

In its sample, this clone was seen once. The CDR3 here is CANPVGRQEEYEQYF. CDR3 nucleotides: TGTGCCAACCCAGTGGGGAGGCAGGAGGAGTACGAGCAGTACTTC. The chain is built from TRBV6-5 and TRBJ2-7; TRBD2 is a possible D gene (6 bases). V lost 10 bases, J lost 4 bases, and 23 bases lay in between. Germline assignment: CDR1 MNHEY and CDR2 SVGAGI. The CDR3 has 15 residues.

CDR3 protein: CASSLDLAGWQPQHF. The CDR3 DNA follows: TGTGCCAGCAGCTTGGATTTGGCAGGGTGGCAGCCCCAGCATTTT. V usage is TRBV5-5 and J usage is TRBJ1-5; TRBD1 might be the D (5 bases). The germline gives CDR1 SGHKS, CDR2 YYEKEE (reference sequence). The CDR3 covers 15 residues. Trimming shortened V by 0 bases and J by 7 bases, and 14 bases separated the two germline ends.

In the case of this clone: Within the sample, other DNA sequences also encode this same CDR3. This chain links TRBV6-5 with TRBJ1-1, with D tentatively TRBD1 (5 bases). In germline, CDR1 is MNHEY, CDR2 SVGAGI. The CDR3 has 14 amino acids. V lost 4 bases and J lost 2, with 11 bases in between. Here the CDR3 reads CASSSPGLNTEAFF. CDR3 bases: TGTGCCAGCAGTTCCCCGGGACTTAACACTGAAGCTTTCTTT.

This rearrangement joins TRBV6-5 to TRBJ1-3, with TRBD1 identical over 7 bases. The length of the CDR3 is 16 residues. In germline, CDR1 is MNHEY, CDR2 SVGAGI. Trimming took 0 bases from V and 3 from J; bases not matched to a gene: 5. The CDR3: CASSYSRDRGGNTIYF. CDR3 bases: TGTGCCAGCAGTTACTCGCGGGACAGAGGTGGAAACACCATATATTTT.

The chain has TRBV6-5 and TRBJ1-1, with no clear D. The CDR3 is 12 amino acids. CDR1 is MNHEY and CDR2 is SVGAGI in the germline V gene. Deletions cut 4 bases from V and 7 bases from J, with 10 bases between. CDR3 nucleotide sequence: TGTGCCAGCAGTTCTTGGGCGGGTGAAGCTTTCTTT. Its translation: CASSSWAGEAFF.

This chain uses TRBV28 with TRBJ1-3, with D uncertain. Trimming stripped 2 bases from V and 0 bases from J, with 8 bases between. Germline V gene data show CDR1 as MDHEN and CDR2 as SYDVKM. This CDR3 has 15 residues. The CDR3 loop reads CASSLDGNSGNTIYF. In DNA form, the CDR3 reads TGTGCCAGCAGTTTAGACGGGAACTCTGGAAACACCATATATTTT. The full variable domain, in which reference TRBV28 and TRBJ1-3 provide the parts outside the CDR3, is DVKVTQSSRYLVKRTGEKVFLECVQDMDHENMFWYRQDPGLGLRLIYFSYDVKMKEKGDIPEGYSVSREKKERFSLILESASTNQTSMYLCASSLDGNSGNTIYFGEGSWLTVV.

The V call is TRBV19, the J call TRBJ1-4; D is unresolved. Germline CDR1 is LNHDA and CDR2 is SQIVND (reference sequence). CDR3 length: 16 residues. Trimming shortened V by 6 bases and J by 0 bases, and 14 bases separated the two germline ends. The CDR3: CASRPNNTPTNEKLFF. In DNA, the CDR3 is TGTGCCAGTAGGCCCAATAACACACCAACTAATGAAAAACTGTTTTTT.

The chain uses TRBV12-3 or TRBV12-4 and TRBJ2-5; 9 bases are shared with TRBD1. The CDR3 extends over 12 amino acids. The V segment lost 5 bases and the J segment 8 bases; nucleotides outside the gene matches: 3. The chain's CDR3 is CASSGTGGTQYF. The CDR3 DNA follows: TGTGCCAGCAGTGGTACAGGGGGCACCCAGTACTTC.